This T cell receptor (beta chain) was found in a study of CD8+ T cells in alopecia areata. Looking at the study overall: By percentage of affected scalp area, the severity of treated patients was scored. Whole-study findings and limits: Tofacitinib yielded significantly lower scalp clonality and fewer expanded CD8+ clones among the top 100. During tofacitinib treatment, many expanded lesional clones remained in scalp and blood.

Treatment reported: oral pan-JAK inhibitor, 5-10 mg twice daily. From PBMCs, CD4+ and CD8+ T cells were sorted. Extraction and reverse transcription of RNA yielded cDNA as the sequencing template. The repertoire was sequenced with immunoSEQ multiplex PCR; TCRdb's copy has only in-frame clones and lacks some. Among about 88,000 clones listed, roughly 40% were seen once. Points on this clone: Its target is unknown.

This TCR was recovered from a human donor with alopecia areata. The sequencing here drew on CD8+ T cells sorted from blood, taken at week 24, from a patient treated with tofacitinib.

The CDR3 loop is CASYGVAGATGELFF. Written as DNA, the CDR3 is TGCGCCAGCTACGGGGTAGCGGGGGCCACCGGGGAGCTGTTTTTT. This chain links TRBV4-1 with TRBJ2-2; TRBD2 agrees at 9 bases. The CDR3 length is 15 residues. From germline, CDR1 is MGHRA and CDR2 YSYEKL. Trimming took 8 bases from V and 4 from J; bases not matched to a gene: 8.